The 8 T cell receptor beta chains below all came from one sample that was sequenced in a study of blood T cell repertoires in COVID-19. Clones were sequenced by immunoSEQ multiplex PCR, and TCRdb holds only the in-frame ones, with some missing. The top ten clones hold 1.9% of a sample with 45,000 to 60,000 clones, roughly four fifths of them seen once. The sequencing input was peripheral blood. The receptors were sampled from a woman aged 55-70 years with acute or convalescent COVID-19.

In its sample, this clone was seen a few times. The genes are TRBV2 and TRBJ2-7; 7 bases map to TRBD1. Germline lookup yields CDR1 SNHLY and CDR2 FYNNEI. Trimming took 6 bases from V and 7 from J; bases not matched to a gene: 9. The CDR3 sequence is 13 residues long. CDR3 sequence (DNA): TGTGCCAGCAGCCGACAGGGAACGAGGGAGCAGTACTTC. Its protein product is CASSRQGTREQYF.

The chain has TRBV14 and TRBJ2-1; 9 bases match TRBD2. Losses at the gene ends were 0 bases for V and 3 bases for J; bases not matched to a gene: 6. Germline lookup yields CDR1 SGHDN and CDR2 FVKESK. The CDR3 consists of 17 residues. The CDR3 sequence is CASSQDQSGGYYNEQFF. The CDR3 DNA sequence: TGTGCCAGCAGCCAAGATCAGAGCGGGGGGTACTACAATGAGCAGTTCTTC.

The chain has TRBV6-5 and TRBJ1-5, with 9 bases that match TRBD1. Losses at the gene ends were 6 bases for V and 9 bases for J; bases not matched to a gene: 9. The CDR3 covers 14 residues. The germline CDR1 and CDR2 sequences are MNHEY and SVGAGI. The CDR3 sequence: CASRPRQGGLPQHF. CDR3 nucleotide sequence: TGTGCCAGCAGACCCCGACAGGGGGGTCTGCCCCAGCATTTT.

The genes are TRBV5-1 and TRBJ2-3; 12 bases agree with TRBD2. Trimming took 4 bases from V and 3 from J; bases not matched to a gene: 0. CDR1 and CDR2 from the germline V gene are SGHRS and YFSETQ. The CDR3 totals 14 residues. The CDR3 protein is CASSGTSGTDTQYF. CDR3 DNA sequence: TGCGCCAGCAGCGGGACTAGCGGGACAGATACGCAGTATTTT.

In this sample, this clone turned up a few times. The rearrangement links TRBV15 to TRBJ1-5; the match to TRBD1 covers 8 bases. Germline V gene lookup returns CDR1 LNHNV and CDR2 YYDKDF (reference sequence). V shed 0 bases, J shed 9 bases, and the junction held 13 bases outside the gene matches. CDR3 length: 17 residues. The CDR3 sequence is CATSREKAGGRFSPQHF. The CDR3 DNA is TGTGCCACCAGCAGAGAGAAGGCAGGGGGCCGGTTTTCGCCCCAGCATTTT.

J is TRBJ1-4 and V is TRBV5-1; D might be TRBD1 (6 bases). V was trimmed by 3 bases and J by 6 bases, leaving 15 bases between them. Germline CDR1 reads SGHRS; CDR2 reads YFSETQ. The CDR3 runs 15 residues. CDR3 residues: CASSSLDSGDEKLFF. CDR3 coding DNA: TGCGCCAGCAGCTCCCTGGACAGCGGCGATGAAAAACTGTTTTTT.

The table lists this clone with a few counts. This chain uses TRBV4-1 with TRBJ2-7; 7 positions agree with TRBD1. Germline V CDR1 and CDR2: MGHRA, YSYEKL. The CDR3 contains 14 residues. Germline trimming cut 3 bases from V and 2 bases from J; bases unmatched to any gene: 4. The CDR3 DNA reads as TGCGCCAGCAGCCAGCAGACAGGGCCCTACGAGCAGTACTTC. It yields the protein CASSQQTGPYEQYF.

The chain joins TRBV28 to TRBJ1-2; D not resolved. CDR1 is MDHEN and CDR2 is SYDVKM in the germline V gene. The CDR3 loop spans 12 amino acids. Trimming took 7 bases from V and 2 from J, leaving 8 bases between them. The CDR3 coding sequence is TGTGCCAGCACAGGCCTCAACTATGGCTACACCTTC. Translation: CASTGLNYGYTF.